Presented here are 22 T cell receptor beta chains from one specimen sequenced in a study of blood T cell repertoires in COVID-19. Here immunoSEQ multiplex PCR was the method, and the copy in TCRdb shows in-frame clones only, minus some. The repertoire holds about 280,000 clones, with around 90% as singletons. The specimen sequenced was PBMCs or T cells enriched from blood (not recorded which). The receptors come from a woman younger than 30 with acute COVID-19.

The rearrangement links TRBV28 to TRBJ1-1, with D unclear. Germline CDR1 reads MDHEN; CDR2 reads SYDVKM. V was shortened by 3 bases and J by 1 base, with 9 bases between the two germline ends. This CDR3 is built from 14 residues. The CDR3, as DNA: TGTGCCAGCAGTTTTGGGCAAAAGAACACTGAAGCTTTCTTT. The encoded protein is CASSFGQKNTEAFF.

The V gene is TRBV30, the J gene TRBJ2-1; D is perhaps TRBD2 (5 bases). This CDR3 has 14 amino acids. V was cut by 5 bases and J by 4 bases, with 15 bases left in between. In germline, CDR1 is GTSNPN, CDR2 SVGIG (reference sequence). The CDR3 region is CAWCRGLSYNEQFF. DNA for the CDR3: TGTGCCTGGTGCCGAGGACTTTCATACAATGAGCAGTTCTTC.

The CDR3 nucleotides are TGTGCCAGCAGCTCCCTCCTACTAGCCCCCTCGCCCACAGATACGCAGTATTTT. Translating gives CASSSLLLAPSPTDTQYF. The rearrangement links TRBV5-5 to TRBJ2-3; a weak D match, TRBD2 (6 bases). V was shortened by 3 bases and J by 2 bases, with 22 bases between the two germline ends. In germline, CDR1 is SGHKS, CDR2 YYEKEE (reference sequence). The CDR3 loop spans 18 amino acids.

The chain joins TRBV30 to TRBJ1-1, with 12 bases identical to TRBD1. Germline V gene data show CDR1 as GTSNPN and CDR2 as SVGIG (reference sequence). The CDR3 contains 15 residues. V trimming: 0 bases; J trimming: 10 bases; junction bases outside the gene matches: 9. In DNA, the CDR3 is TGTGCCTGGAGTGTACCGGGACAGGGGGCATATGGAGCTTTCTTT. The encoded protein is CAWSVPGQGAYGAFF.

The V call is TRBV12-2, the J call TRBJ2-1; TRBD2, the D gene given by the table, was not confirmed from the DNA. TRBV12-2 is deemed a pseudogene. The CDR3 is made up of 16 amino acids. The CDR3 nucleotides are TGTGCAAGTCGCACGATAACTAGCGGGGATTACAATGAGCAGTTCTTC. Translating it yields CASRTITSGDYNEQFF.

The chain's CDR3 is CAWSGGLNSNQPQHF. Here the CDR3 DNA reads TGTGCCTGGAGTGGAGGACTCAATAGCAATCAGCCCCAGCATTTT. This chain links TRBV30 with TRBJ1-5; unclear D gene. The germline gives CDR1 GTSNPN, CDR2 SVGIG (reference sequence). The CDR3 extends over 15 amino acids. V lost 1 base, J lost 0 bases, and 10 bases lay in between. The variable domain in full, with the rest retrieved from reference TRBV30 and TRBJ1-5, is SQTIHQWPATLVQPVGSPLSLECTVEGTSNPNLYWYRQAAGRGLQLLFYSVGIGQISSEVPQNLSASRPQDRQFILSSKKLLLSDSGFYLCAWSGGLNSNQPQHFGDGTRLSIL.

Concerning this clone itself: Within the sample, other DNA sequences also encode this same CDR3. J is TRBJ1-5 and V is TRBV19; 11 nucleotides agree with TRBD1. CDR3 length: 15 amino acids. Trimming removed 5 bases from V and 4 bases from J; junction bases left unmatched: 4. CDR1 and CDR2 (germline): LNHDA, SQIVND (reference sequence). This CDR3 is CASSRGTGGNQPQHF. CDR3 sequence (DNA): TGTGCCAGTAGTCGAGGGACAGGGGGTAATCAGCCCCAGCATTTT.

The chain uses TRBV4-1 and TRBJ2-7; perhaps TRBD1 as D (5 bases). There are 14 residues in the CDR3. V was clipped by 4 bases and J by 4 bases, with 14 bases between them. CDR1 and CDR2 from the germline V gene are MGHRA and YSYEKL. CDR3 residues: CASSRQGQGYEQYF. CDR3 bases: TGCGCCAGCAGCCGCCAGGGTCAAGGGTACGAGCAGTACTTC.

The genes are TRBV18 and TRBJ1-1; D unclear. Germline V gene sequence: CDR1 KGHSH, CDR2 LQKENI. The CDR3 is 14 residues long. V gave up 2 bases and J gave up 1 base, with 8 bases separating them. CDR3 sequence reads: CASSPLGRNTEAFF. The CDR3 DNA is TGTGCCAGCTCACCATTGGGCAGGAACACTGAAGCTTTCTTT.

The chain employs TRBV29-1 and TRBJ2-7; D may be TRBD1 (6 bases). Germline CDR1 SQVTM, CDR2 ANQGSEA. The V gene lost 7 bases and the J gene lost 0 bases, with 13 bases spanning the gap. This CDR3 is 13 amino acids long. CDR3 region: CSGATGNSYEQYF. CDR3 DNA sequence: TGCAGCGGGGCTACAGGGAACTCCTACGAGCAGTACTTC.

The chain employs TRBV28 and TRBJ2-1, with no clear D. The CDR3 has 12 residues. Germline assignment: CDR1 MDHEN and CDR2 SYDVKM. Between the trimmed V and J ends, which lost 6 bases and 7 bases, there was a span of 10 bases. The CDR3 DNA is TGTGCCAGCAGCCTCTCGAGAAATGAGCAGTTCTTC. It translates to CASSLSRNEQFF.

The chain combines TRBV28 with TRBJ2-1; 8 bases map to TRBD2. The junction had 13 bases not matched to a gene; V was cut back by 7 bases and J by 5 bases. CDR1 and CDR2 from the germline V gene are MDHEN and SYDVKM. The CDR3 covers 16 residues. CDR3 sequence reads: CASTTETSEVHNEQFF. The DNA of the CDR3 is TGTGCCAGCACCACAGAGACTAGCGAAGTTCACAATGAGCAGTTCTTC. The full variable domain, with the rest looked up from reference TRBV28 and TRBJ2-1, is DVKVTQSSRYLVKRTGEKVFLECVQDMDHENMFWYRQDPGLGLRLIYFSYDVKMKEKGDIPEGYSVSREKKERFSLILESASTNQTSMYLCASTTETSEVHNEQFFGPGTRLTVL.

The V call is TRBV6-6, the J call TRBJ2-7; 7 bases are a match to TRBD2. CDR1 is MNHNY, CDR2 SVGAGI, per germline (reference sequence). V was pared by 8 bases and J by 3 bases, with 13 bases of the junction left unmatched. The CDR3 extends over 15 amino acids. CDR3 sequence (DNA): TGTGCCAGCTCCTCCGCGGGGGTCGAAGTCTACGAGCAGTACTTC. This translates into CASSSAGVEVYEQYF.

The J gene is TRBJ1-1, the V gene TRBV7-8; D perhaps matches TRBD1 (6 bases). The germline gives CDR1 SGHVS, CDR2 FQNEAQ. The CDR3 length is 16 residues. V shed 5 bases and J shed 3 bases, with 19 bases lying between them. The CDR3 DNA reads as TGTGCCAGCAGCCCTCACGGGGGGCTTTCGGACACTGAAGCTTTCTTT. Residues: CASSPHGGLSDTEAFF.

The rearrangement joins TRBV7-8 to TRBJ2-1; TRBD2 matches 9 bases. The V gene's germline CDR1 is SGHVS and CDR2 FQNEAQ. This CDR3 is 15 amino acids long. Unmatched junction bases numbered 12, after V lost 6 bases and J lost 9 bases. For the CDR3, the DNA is TGTGCCAGCAGACCTCTGGCGGGAGGGCCAGGTGAGCAGTTCTTC. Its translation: CASRPLAGGPGEQFF.

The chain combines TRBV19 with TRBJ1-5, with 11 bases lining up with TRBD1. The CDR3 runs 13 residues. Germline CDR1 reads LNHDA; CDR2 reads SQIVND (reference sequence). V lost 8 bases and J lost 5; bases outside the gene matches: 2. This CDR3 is CASLGQGDQPQHF. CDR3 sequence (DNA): TGTGCCAGTCTGGGACAGGGGGATCAGCCCCAGCATTTT.

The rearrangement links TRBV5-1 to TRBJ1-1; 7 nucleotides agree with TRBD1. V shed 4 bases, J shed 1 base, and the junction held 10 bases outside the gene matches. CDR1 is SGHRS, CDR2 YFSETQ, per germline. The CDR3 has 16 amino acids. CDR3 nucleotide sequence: TGCGCCAGCAGCCCCATCAGGACAGGAGGGAACACTGAAGCTTTCTTT. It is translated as CASSPIRTGGNTEAFF.

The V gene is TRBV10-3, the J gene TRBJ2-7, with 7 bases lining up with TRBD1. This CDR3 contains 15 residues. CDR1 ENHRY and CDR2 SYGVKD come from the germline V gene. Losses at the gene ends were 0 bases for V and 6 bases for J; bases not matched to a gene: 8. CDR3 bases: TGTGCCATCAGTGAGTCGACAGGGAAGGGTCCCGAGCAGTACTTC. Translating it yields CAISESTGKGPEQYF.

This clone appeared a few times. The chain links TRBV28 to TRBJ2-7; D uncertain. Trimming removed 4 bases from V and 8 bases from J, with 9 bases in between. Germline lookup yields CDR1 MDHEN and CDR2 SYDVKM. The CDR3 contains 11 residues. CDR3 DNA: TGTGCCAGCAGTTCCCCCGTCCAGCAGTACTTC. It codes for CASSSPVQQYF.

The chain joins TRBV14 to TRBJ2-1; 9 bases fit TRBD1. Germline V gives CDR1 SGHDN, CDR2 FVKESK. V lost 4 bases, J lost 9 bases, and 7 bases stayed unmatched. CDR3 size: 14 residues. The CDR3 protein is CASSPRTGDGEQFF. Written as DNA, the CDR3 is TGTGCCAGCAGCCCCAGGACAGGGGACGGTGAGCAGTTCTTC.

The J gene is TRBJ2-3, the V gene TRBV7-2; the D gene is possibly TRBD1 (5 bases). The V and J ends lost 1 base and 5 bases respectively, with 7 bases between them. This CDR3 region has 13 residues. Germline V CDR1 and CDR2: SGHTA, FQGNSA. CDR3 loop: CASSLGTGDTQYF. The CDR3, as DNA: TGTGCCAGCAGCTTAGGTACAGGAGATACGCAGTATTTT.

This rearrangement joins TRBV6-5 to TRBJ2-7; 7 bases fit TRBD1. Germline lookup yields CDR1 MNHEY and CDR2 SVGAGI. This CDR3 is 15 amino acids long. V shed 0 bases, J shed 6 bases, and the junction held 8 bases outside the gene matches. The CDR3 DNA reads TGTGCCAGCAGTTACTCGCGACAGGGATTCGGCGAGCAGTACTTC. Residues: CASSYSRQGFGEQYF.